Each of the 27 T cell receptor beta chains below was sequenced from the same sample in a study of blood T cell repertoires in COVID-19. The protocol was immunoSEQ multiplex PCR, while the TCRdb copy is restricted to in-frame clones and leaves out a portion. Altogether about 210,000 clones are present, 75% to 90% being singletons, with the ten largest covering 0.55% to 0.75%. The sequenced sample was peripheral blood. The receptors derive from a man aged 35-49 years with acute or convalescent COVID-19.

The chain has TRBV6-1 and TRBJ2-5, with no clear D. Trimming took off 0 bases at V and 2 bases at J, with 7 bases between the two ends. Per germline, CDR1 MNHNS and CDR2 SASEGT. The CDR3 runs to 14 residues. CDR3 residues: CASSEAAEQETQYF. CDR3 in DNA: TGTGCCAGCAGTGAAGCGGCGGAACAAGAGACCCAGTACTTC.

This clone occurred once. The chain recombines TRBV5-5 with TRBJ2-7, with D tentatively TRBD2 (5 bases). Looked up from germline, CDR1 is SGHKS and CDR2 is YYEKEE (reference sequence). V was pared by 4 bases and J by 7 bases, with 15 bases between. The CDR3 runs 13 residues. CDR3 amino acids: CASSPGVAREQYF. The CDR3 DNA is TGTGCCAGCAGCCCCGGGGTAGCGAGGGAGCAGTACTTC. Together with reference TRBV5-5 and TRBJ2-7, the CDR3 gives the full variable domain: DAGVTQSPTHLIKTRGQQVTLRCSPISGHKSVSWYQQVLGQGPQFIFQYYEKEERGRGNFPDRFSARQFPNYSSELNVNALLLGDSALYLCASSPGVAREQYFGPGTRLTVT.

The chain is built from TRBV5-1 and TRBJ2-7; TRBD2 matches 10 bases. The J segment lost 5 bases and the V segment lost 2 bases, leaving 7 bases of the junction unmatched. CDR3 size: 15 residues. Looked up from germline, CDR1 is SGHRS and CDR2 is YFSETQ. CDR3 residues: CASSFLAGARHEQYF. CDR3 sequence (DNA): TGCGCCAGCAGCTTCCTAGCGGGAGCGCGCCACGAGCAGTACTTC.

This clone was counted between two and nine times. The chain joins TRBV14 to TRBJ2-2; 7 nucleotides match TRBD2. Germline loops: CDR1 SGHDN, CDR2 FVKESK. With 4 bases clipped from V and 7 bases from J, the junction kept 6 bases outside the gene matches. The CDR3 contains 14 residues. The CDR3 reads CASSPTRGVGELFF. As DNA, the CDR3 is TGTGCCAGCAGCCCCACTCGGGGGGTCGGGGAGCTGTTTTTT.

Here the CDR3 reads CATSDSFSRDYTF. The DNA for the CDR3 is TGTGCCACCAGTGACTCTTTTTCCCGAGACTACACCTTC. The chain couples TRBV24-1 to TRBJ1-2, with no clear D. CDR3 length equals 13 residues. The germline V and J ends were trimmed by 4 bases and 10 bases, with 15 bases remaining between them. Germline V gene lookup returns CDR1 KGHDR and CDR2 SFDVKD.

Only a few counts were recorded for this clone. The V and J genes are TRBV27 and TRBJ1-5; no firm D call. Germline values: CDR1 MNHEY, CDR2 SMNVEV (reference sequence). The CDR3 is 14 residues long. V lost 6 bases and J 1 base, leaving 10 bases between the germline ends. CDR3 DNA sequence: TGTGCCAGCAGCGTCGGGTTGAGCAATCAGCCCCAGCATTTT. Its translation: CASSVGLSNQPQHF.

This rearrangement joins TRBV6-1 to TRBJ2-3, with TRBD2 matching 12 bases. Per germline, CDR1 MNHNS and CDR2 SASEGT. V lost 2 bases to trimming and J lost 2 bases; unmatched junction nucleotides: 5. The CDR3 extends over 17 amino acids. CDR3 region: CASSETSGGPVTDTQYF. The DNA for the CDR3 is TGTGCCAGCAGTGAAACTAGCGGGGGGCCGGTCACAGATACGCAGTATTTT.

The chain combines TRBV19 with TRBJ1-3; TRBD1 might be the D (6 bases). Germline V gene sequence: CDR1 LNHDA, CDR2 SQIVND (reference sequence). Trimming left V 4 bases short and J 0 bases short, with 13 bases between. The CDR3 runs to 16 residues. The CDR3 protein is CASSKPGHYSGNTIYF. CDR3 sequence (DNA): TGTGCCAGTAGTAAACCGGGACACTACTCTGGAAACACCATATATTTT.

The chain joins TRBV9 to TRBJ1-4; a weak D match, TRBD1 (6 bases). Per the germline V gene, CDR1 is SGDLS and CDR2 is YYNGEE. Trimming shortened V by 4 bases and J by 7 bases, and 26 bases separated the two germline ends. The CDR3 consists of 18 residues. Here the CDR3 DNA reads TGTGCCAGCAGCACCCTAGTGGACAGTAGTAACCCGGCTGAAAAACTGTTTTTT. Translating it yields CASSTLVDSSNPAEKLFF.

The CDR3 bases are TGTGCCAGCAGCCCCACAGGGGGTCTTCAAGAGACCCAGTACTTC. Its protein product is CASSPTGGLQETQYF. The genes are TRBV7-9 and TRBJ2-5; 8 bases line up with TRBD1. J was trimmed by 2 bases and V by 5 bases; bases with no gene match: 7. This CDR3 has 15 residues. CDR1 and CDR2 from the germline V gene are SEHNR and FQNEAQ (reference sequence).

CDR3 coding DNA: TGTGCCAGCAGCCTGGGACAGGAGAACACTGAAGCTTTCTTT. Amino acids: CASSLGQENTEAFF. The chain carries TRBV7-9 and TRBJ1-1, with 8 nucleotides matching TRBD1. V shed 5 bases and J 1 base; nucleotides not matched to a gene: 3. This CDR3 region has 14 residues. Germline V lookup: CDR1 SEHNR, CDR2 FQNEAQ (reference sequence). Drawing the rest from reference TRBV7-9 and TRBJ1-1, the complete variable domain is DTGVSQNPRHKITKRGQNVTFRCDPISEHNRLYWYRQTLGQGPEFLTYFQNEAQLEKSRLLSDRFSAERPKGSFSTLEIQRTEQGDSAMYLCASSLGQENTEAFFGQGTRLTVV.

The chain joins TRBV6-2 or TRBV6-3 to TRBJ2-1; D is perhaps TRBD2 (5 bases). V lost 2 bases, J lost 3 bases, and 8 bases lay in between. CDR3 length: 14 residues. Germline V gene sequence: CDR1 MNHEY, CDR2 SVGEGT. CDR3 coding DNA: TGTGCCAGCAGTTACCTTACTAGCTACAATGAGCAGTTCTTC. Amino acid sequence: CASSYLTSYNEQFF.

This clone occurred a few times. This CDR3 is CASTVTGARYEQYF. CDR3 nucleotides: TGTGCCAGCACCGTGACAGGGGCGCGGTACGAGCAGTACTTC. J is TRBJ2-7 and V is TRBV6-5; 8 bases are shared with TRBD1. The J segment lost 4 bases and the V segment lost 7 bases, leaving 9 bases of the junction unmatched. CDR3 length: 14 amino acids. Per germline, CDR1 MNHEY and CDR2 SVGAGI.

In this sample, this clone turned up once. The chain is built from TRBV28 and TRBJ1-5; tentatively, D is TRBD1 (6 bases). CDR1 and CDR2 (germline): MDHEN, SYDVKM. V was clipped by 6 bases and J by 1 base, with 16 bases between them. This CDR3 is built from 16 residues. CDR3 residues: CASSEGGGRSNQPQHF. Here the CDR3 DNA reads TGTGCCAGCAGCGAGGGAGGGGGACGGAGCAATCAGCCCCAGCATTTT.

This clone has only one observation. V usage is TRBV7-3 and J usage is TRBJ2-2, with 9 bases identical to TRBD1. Germline CDR1 reads SGHTA; CDR2 reads FQGTGA. The CDR3 length is 17 residues. Trimming removed 4 bases from V and 10 bases from J; junction bases left unmatched: 16. The CDR3 here is CASSSLTGGDRRTELFF. The CDR3 DNA sequence: TGTGCCAGCAGCTCCCTGACAGGGGGAGATCGTAGGACGGAGCTGTTTTTT.

V is TRBV6-1 and J is TRBJ1-4; 7 bases map to TRBD1. Germline-derived CDR1 and CDR2 are MNHNS and SASEGT. This CDR3 is 15 amino acids long. The V and J ends lost 3 bases and 4 bases, in that order; junction bases with no gene match: 5. The CDR3 DNA follows: TGTGCCAGCAGTGAGGGGGGACAGCTTAATGAAAAACTGTTTTTT. Amino acid sequence: CASSEGGQLNEKLFF.

This chain links TRBV7-6 with TRBJ2-7; D not resolved. The CDR3 consists of 13 residues. Germline V gene data show CDR1 as SGHVS and CDR2 as FNYEAQ. The V end was cut by 5 bases, the J end by 3 bases, with 11 bases between. The CDR3 loop reads CASSPDWSYEQYF. The CDR3 DNA reads as TGTGCCAGCAGCCCCGACTGGAGCTACGAGCAGTACTTC.

This clone appeared once. The chain has TRBV9 and TRBJ2-2, with a weak D call TRBD1 (6 bases). This CDR3 is built from 15 residues. Trimming shortened V by 0 bases and J by 4 bases, and 10 bases separated the two germline ends. CDR1 and CDR2 (germline): SGDLS, YYNGEE. CDR3 DNA sequence: TGTGCCAGCAGCGTAGTTTCACAGGGCACCGGGGAGCTGTTTTTT. Protein: CASSVVSQGTGELFF.

This clone was observed a few times. The J gene is TRBJ2-1, the V gene TRBV4-3, with 11 bases lining up with TRBD2. V shed 0 bases, J shed 8 bases, and the junction held 6 bases outside the gene matches. The CDR3 totals 16 residues. The germline CDR1 and CDR2 sequences are LGHNA and YSLEER. The CDR3 sequence is CASSQDISGRGDEQFF. The CDR3 nucleotides read TGCGCCAGCAGCCAAGATATTAGCGGGAGGGGGGATGAGCAGTTCTTC.

J is TRBJ2-7 and V is TRBV19; no firm D call. Germline assignment: CDR1 LNHDA and CDR2 SQIVND (reference sequence). V lost 0 bases and J 2 bases, leaving 11 bases between the germline ends. The CDR3 is 15 amino acids. CDR3 sequence (DNA): TGTGCCAGTAGTATAGATCCGGCTAGTGCCTACGAGCAGTACTTC. Translating gives CASSIDPASAYEQYF.

The V call is TRBV28, the J call TRBJ2-3; weak D call: TRBD2 (6 bases). CDR1 and CDR2 (germline): MDHEN, SYDVKM. The ends were cut back, 1 base at V and 0 bases at J, with 11 bases in the middle. This CDR3 has 16 residues. This CDR3 reads CASSLLLGTSTDTQYF. CDR3 DNA: TGTGCCAGCAGTTTATTACTGGGGACTAGCACAGATACGCAGTATTTT.

The V gene is TRBV6-5, the J gene TRBJ2-3; the D gene is possibly TRBD2 (6 bases). The CDR3 has 14 amino acids. Germline CDR1 MNHEY, CDR2 SVGAGI. V lost 5 bases and J 1 base, leaving 10 bases between the germline ends. CDR3 sequence reads: CASSLREGTDTQYF. CDR3 bases: TGTGCCAGCAGTCTCAGGGAGGGCACAGATACGCAGTATTTT.

The chain carries TRBV28 and TRBJ1-2; the D is unclear. The CDR3 totals 13 residues. Germline CDR1 and CDR2: MDHEN and SYDVKM. V lost 5 bases and J 7 bases, leaving 14 bases between the germline ends. CDR3 in amino acids: CASSVLGVLGYTF. CDR3 sequence (DNA): TGTGCCAGCAGTGTCTTGGGCGTCCTTGGCTACACCTTC.

J is TRBJ1-6 and V is TRBV28, with unresolved D. Germline CDR1 MDHEN, CDR2 SYDVKM. The germline V and J ends were trimmed by 2 bases and 7 bases, with 12 bases remaining between them. CDR3 length: 15 residues. This chain's CDR3 is CASSLVRTTNSPLHF. The CDR3 bases are TGTGCCAGCAGTTTAGTCAGAACAACAAATTCACCCCTCCACTTT.

This CDR3 is CASSLGPSFSYEQYF. The CDR3 DNA follows: TGTGCCAGCAGCTTAGGTCCTTCGTTCTCCTACGAGCAGTACTTC. The rearrangement joins TRBV7-8 to TRBJ2-7, with D uncertain. V was pared by 1 base and J by 0 bases, with 10 bases between. The germline CDR1 and CDR2 sequences are SGHVS and FQNEAQ. The CDR3 totals 15 residues.

This chain uses TRBV9 with TRBJ2-5; 8 bases map to TRBD2. The germline V gene encodes CDR1 SGDLS and CDR2 YYNGEE. V was pared by 2 bases and J by 4 bases, with 7 bases of the junction left unmatched. The CDR3 has 15 residues. CDR3 DNA sequence: TGTGCCAGCAGCGTTTATCCGGGAGGGACAGAGACCCAGTACTTC. As protein: CASSVYPGGTETQYF.

The chain recombines TRBV20-1 with TRBJ2-1; 10 nucleotides align to TRBD2. The CDR3 runs to 15 residues. The junction had 10 bases not matched to a gene; V was cut back by 3 bases and J by 8 bases. Germline V gene sequence: CDR1 DFQATT, CDR2 SNEGSKA (reference sequence). The CDR3 DNA is TGCAGTGCTAGTATTCCGGCTAGCGGGAGCGATGAGCAGTTCTTC. Translated: CSASIPASGSDEQFF.